These 23 T cell receptor beta chains were all obtained from the same sample, sequenced in a study of blood T cell repertoires in COVID-19 (dated by TCRdb to 2018 to 2020). Libraries came from the immunoSEQ multiplex PCR assay. TCRdb carries this immuneACCESS record with in-frame sequences only. Its versions omit some clonotypes, under half of them owing to an unresolved V gene in the studies checked, with the rest unexplained. This sample gives roughly 330,000 clones in total; around 87% of them show up just once. Together, the top ten hold about 5.2% of the sample. The specimen sequenced was PBMCs or T cells enriched from blood (not recorded which). The receptors were sampled from a woman in her twenties or thirties who had recovered from COVID-19.

This chain links TRBV28 with TRBJ2-7, with TRBD1 matching over 9 bases. Germline CDR1 reads MDHEN; CDR2 reads SYDVKM. The ends lost 5 bases at V and 6 bases at J; junction bases unmatched: 8. CDR3 length: 14 amino acids. The CDR3 loop reads CASSPRTGEFEQYF. The DNA of the CDR3 is TGTGCCAGCAGTCCTCGGACAGGGGAGTTCGAGCAGTACTTC.

J is TRBJ2-5 and V is TRBV4-1; 10 nucleotides agree with TRBD1. The CDR3 is made up of 17 amino acids. V dropped 0 bases and J dropped 7; count of bases not matched to a gene: 11. The germline V gene encodes CDR1 MGHRA and CDR2 YSYEKL. As DNA, the CDR3 is TGCGCCAGCAGCCAAGATCATAGGCGGGGGACAGGGGTGACCCAGTACTTC. It is translated as CASSQDHRRGTGVTQYF.

This chain links TRBV24-1 with TRBJ2-7, with 8 bases matching TRBD2. Germline V gene sequence: CDR1 KGHDR, CDR2 SFDVKD. The CDR3 is 15 amino acids. Trimming removed 6 bases from V and 2 bases from J; junction bases left unmatched: 8. CDR3 protein: CATSPGTRSTYEQYF. As DNA, the CDR3 is TGTGCCACCAGTCCGGGGACTAGGTCCACCTACGAGCAGTACTTC.

J is TRBJ1-3 and V is TRBV6-5; 7 nucleotides line up with TRBD1. From germline, CDR1 is MNHEY and CDR2 SVGAGI. The CDR3 runs to 14 residues. The V segment lost 6 bases and the J segment 2 bases; nucleotides outside the gene matches: 4. This CDR3 reads CASSVQGTGNTIYF. The CDR3 region has the DNA TGTGCCAGCAGCGTACAGGGGACTGGAAACACCATATATTTT.

This clone was observed once. V usage is TRBV6-5 and J usage is TRBJ1-2; TRBD1 is a possible D gene (6 bases). CDR3 length: 14 residues. Germline V gene data show CDR1 as MNHEY and CDR2 as SVGAGI. Deletions cut 4 bases from V and 11 bases from J, with 20 bases between. CDR3 coding DNA: TGTGCCAGCAGTTTCCAGTTTTCGGGACATCCGTACACCTTC. This codes for CASSFQFSGHPYTF.

In this sample, this clone turned up a few times. The chain recombines TRBV6-1 with TRBJ1-6, with TRBD1 as a possible D gene (5 bases). Germline V gene data show CDR1 as MNHNS and CDR2 as SASEGT. CDR3 length equals 17 residues. Deletions cut 0 bases from V and 1 base from J, with 10 bases between. The CDR3 coding sequence is TGTGCCAGCAGTGAAGCGGGGGGAGGGTCCTATAATTCACCCCTCCACTTT. This gives the protein CASSEAGGGSYNSPLHF.

The chain carries TRBV6-5 and TRBJ2-3; 9 bases match TRBD1. The germline gives CDR1 MNHEY, CDR2 SVGAGI. CDR3 length: 14 residues. With 6 bases clipped from V and 11 bases from J, the junction kept 12 bases outside the gene matches. CDR3 coding DNA: TGTGCCAGCAGCCCGACCGCAGACAGGGGGAGGCAGTATTTT. This gives the protein CASSPTADRGRQYF.

This clone was seen once. This chain joins TRBV29-1 and TRBJ2-7; tentative D call: TRBD1 (6 bases). The V end lost 4 bases, the J end lost 5 bases, and 12 bases lay between the germline ends. CDR3 length equals 12 residues. From germline, CDR1 is SQVTM and CDR2 ANQGSEA. CDR3 DNA: TGCAGCGTTGGAGGGGCAGGGGACGAGCAGTACTTC. As protein: CSVGGAGDEQYF.

This clone was seen many times. The chain combines TRBV19 with TRBJ2-2, with 12 nucleotides matching TRBD1. This CDR3 comprises 16 residues. Unmatched junction bases numbered 10, after V lost 10 bases and J lost 4 bases. CDR1 is LNHDA, CDR2 SQIVND, per germline (reference sequence). The CDR3 nucleotides read TGTGCCACCAAAGGGACAGGGGGCGTCTTCACCGGGGAGCTGTTTTTT. It is translated as CATKGTGGVFTGELFF.

The rearrangement joins TRBV7-3 to TRBJ2-1, with D perhaps TRBD1 (6 bases). Germline CDR1 SGHTA, CDR2 FQGTGA. Trimming pared 4 bases from V and 2 bases from J, leaving 12 bases between. There are 15 residues in the CDR3. The CDR3 DNA follows: TGTGCCAGCAGCTCAGGGGTTAGCCCCTACAATGAGCAGTTCTTC. Translation gives CASSSGVSPYNEQFF.

The chain joins TRBV11-2 to TRBJ2-3; TRBD2 is a possible D gene (6 bases). Germline CDR1 is SGHAT and CDR2 is FQNNGV. The CDR3 loop spans 15 amino acids. The ends were cut back, 3 bases at V and 1 base at J, with 11 bases in the middle. In nucleotides, the CDR3 is TGTGCCAGCAGCTTTGCGGGGCTCCGCACAGATACGCAGTATTTT. Residues: CASSFAGLRTDTQYF.

In DNA, the CDR3 is TGTGCCAGCAGCTTGTCTATGACCGGGACAGCCCTCACAGATACGCAGTATTTT. It translates to CASSLSMTGTALTDTQYF. The genes are TRBV7-9 and TRBJ2-3, with 7 bases lining up with TRBD1. The CDR3 is made up of 18 amino acids. V was pared by 3 bases and J by 2 bases, with 14 bases of the junction left unmatched. CDR1 is SEHNR, CDR2 FQNEAQ, per germline (reference sequence).

This chain joins TRBV11-2 and TRBJ2-7, with 11 bases that match TRBD1. The CDR3 contains 17 residues. Germline values: CDR1 SGHAT, CDR2 FQNNGV. Trimming cost V 3 bases and J 1 base; bases outside gene matches: 8. The DNA for the CDR3 is TGTGCCAGCAGCTTGACCCGGGACAGGGGGAATTCCTACGAGCAGTACTTC. Amino acids: CASSLTRDRGNSYEQYF.

About this clone: The germline gene is not matched at one end of the junction; a read error may be the cause. The V call is TRBV2, the J call TRBJ2-4; possibly TRBD1 for D (6 bases). CDR1 is SNHLY and CDR2 is FYNNEI in the germline V gene. CDR3 length: 12 amino acids. In DNA form, the CDR3 reads TGTGCCAGTAACTTGGGGGCCGGGAACCCCAACTTC. Its translation is CASNLGAGNPNF.

This chain links TRBV2 with TRBJ1-1; 7 bases align to TRBD1. Germline values: CDR1 SNHLY, CDR2 FYNNEI. This CDR3 is 14 amino acids long. The ends lost 5 bases at V and 4 bases at J; junction bases unmatched: 7. This CDR3 is CASSTGVGGTEAFF. CDR3 in DNA: TGTGCCAGCAGTACAGGGGTTGGAGGCACTGAAGCTTTCTTT.

The chain links TRBV6-1 to TRBJ1-1; D is possibly TRBD1 (5 bases). V lost 4 bases and J lost 0, with 18 bases in between. Germline V gene sequence: CDR1 MNHNS, CDR2 SASEGT. The CDR3 spans 17 residues. In DNA form, the CDR3 reads TGTGCCAGCAGTGCCACCCTGACAGCCCCTATGAACACTGAAGCTTTCTTT. Translating gives CASSATLTAPMNTEAFF.

The rearrangement links TRBV24-1 to TRBJ2-3; D might be TRBD2 (6 bases). V dropped 6 bases and J dropped 6 bases, with 15 bases sitting between them. This CDR3 spans 14 amino acids. Germline lookup yields CDR1 KGHDR and CDR2 SFDVKD. CDR3 residues: CATSMGLPADTQYF. CDR3 DNA: TGTGCCACCAGTATGGGACTCCCAGCGGATACGCAGTATTTT.

This chain connects TRBV29-1 to TRBJ2-3, with D unresolved. The CDR3 totals 13 residues. The germline V gene encodes CDR1 SQVTM and CDR2 ANQGSEA. V shed 2 bases and J shed 4 bases, with 10 bases lying between them. The CDR3 DNA follows: TGCAGCGTTGAATCCGAGGTTGCAGATACGCAGTATTTT. Encoded protein: CSVESEVADTQYF.

The gene calls are TRBV6-5 and TRBJ1-3; no clear D gene. CDR3 size: 14 residues. The ends were cut back, 6 bases at V and 0 bases at J, with 9 bases in the middle. The germline V gene has CDR1 MNHEY and CDR2 SVGAGI. The CDR3 loop is CASSYDISGNTIYF. For the CDR3, the DNA is TGTGCCAGCAGCTACGACATCTCTGGAAACACCATATATTTT.

The chain couples TRBV6-1 to TRBJ1-1; 11 bases fit TRBD1. CDR1 is MNHNS and CDR2 is SASEGT in the germline V gene. This CDR3 is 16 amino acids long. The V segment lost 3 bases and the J segment 3 bases; nucleotides outside the gene matches: 6. CDR3 amino acids: CASSEADRGPDTEAFF. CDR3 nucleotides: TGTGCCAGCAGTGAGGCGGACAGGGGGCCGGACACTGAAGCTTTCTTT.

The V gene is TRBV18, the J gene TRBJ1-2, with 9 bases that match TRBD1. CDR1 KGHSH and CDR2 LQKENI come from the germline V gene. The CDR3 is made up of 16 amino acids. Trimming removed 3 bases from V and 7 bases from J; junction bases left unmatched: 12. CDR3 sequence: CASSPRTGALLGGYTF. As DNA, the CDR3 is TGTGCCAGCTCACCCCGGACAGGGGCATTGTTGGGTGGCTACACCTTC.

This clone was counted a single time. The gene calls are TRBV13 and TRBJ1-2, with TRBD1 identical over 7 bases. Per the germline V gene, CDR1 is PRHDT and CDR2 is FYEKMQ (reference sequence). The CDR3 consists of 15 residues. The ends lost 0 bases at V and 4 bases at J; junction bases unmatched: 5. Here the CDR3 reads CASSLGPGTVYGYTF. As DNA, the CDR3 is TGTGCCAGCAGCTTAGGTCCCGGGACAGTCTATGGCTACACCTTC.

The chain has TRBV30 and TRBJ1-4; a possible D gene is TRBD1 (6 bases). The CDR3 totals 13 residues. Germline V lookup: CDR1 GTSNPN, CDR2 SVGIG (reference sequence). Trimming cost V 5 bases and J 5 bases, with 12 bases left between them. CDR3 nucleotides: TGTGCCTGGGGGGGACACCTAAATGAAAAACTGTTTTTT. Its translation: CAWGGHLNEKLFF.